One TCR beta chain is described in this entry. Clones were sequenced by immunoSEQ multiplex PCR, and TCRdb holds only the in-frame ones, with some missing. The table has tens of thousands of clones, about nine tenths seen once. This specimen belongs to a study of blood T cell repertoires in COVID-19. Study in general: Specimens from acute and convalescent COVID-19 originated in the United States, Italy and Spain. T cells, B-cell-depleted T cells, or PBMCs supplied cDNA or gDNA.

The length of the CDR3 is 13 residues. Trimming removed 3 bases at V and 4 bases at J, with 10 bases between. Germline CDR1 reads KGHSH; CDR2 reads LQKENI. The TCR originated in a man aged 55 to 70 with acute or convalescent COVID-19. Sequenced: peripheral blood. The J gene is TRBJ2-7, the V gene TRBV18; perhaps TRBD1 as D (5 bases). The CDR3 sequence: CASSPGQTYEQYV. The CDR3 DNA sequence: TGTGCCAGCTCACCGGGGCAGACTTACGAGCAGTACGTC.